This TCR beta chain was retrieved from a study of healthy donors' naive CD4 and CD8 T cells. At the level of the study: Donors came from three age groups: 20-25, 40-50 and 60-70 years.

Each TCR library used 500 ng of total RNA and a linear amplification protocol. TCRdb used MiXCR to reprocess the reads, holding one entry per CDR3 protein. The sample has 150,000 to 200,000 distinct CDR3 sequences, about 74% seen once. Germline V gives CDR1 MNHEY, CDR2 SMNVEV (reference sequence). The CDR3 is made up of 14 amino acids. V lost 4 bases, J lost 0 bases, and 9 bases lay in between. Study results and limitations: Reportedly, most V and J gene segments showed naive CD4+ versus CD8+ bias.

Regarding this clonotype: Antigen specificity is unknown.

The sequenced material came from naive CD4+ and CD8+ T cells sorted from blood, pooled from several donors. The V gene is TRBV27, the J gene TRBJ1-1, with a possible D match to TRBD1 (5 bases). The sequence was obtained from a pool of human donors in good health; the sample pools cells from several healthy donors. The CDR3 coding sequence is TGTGCCAGCAGTTCCGGGACGTTGAACACTGAAGCTTTCTTT. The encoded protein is CASSSGTLNTEAFF.